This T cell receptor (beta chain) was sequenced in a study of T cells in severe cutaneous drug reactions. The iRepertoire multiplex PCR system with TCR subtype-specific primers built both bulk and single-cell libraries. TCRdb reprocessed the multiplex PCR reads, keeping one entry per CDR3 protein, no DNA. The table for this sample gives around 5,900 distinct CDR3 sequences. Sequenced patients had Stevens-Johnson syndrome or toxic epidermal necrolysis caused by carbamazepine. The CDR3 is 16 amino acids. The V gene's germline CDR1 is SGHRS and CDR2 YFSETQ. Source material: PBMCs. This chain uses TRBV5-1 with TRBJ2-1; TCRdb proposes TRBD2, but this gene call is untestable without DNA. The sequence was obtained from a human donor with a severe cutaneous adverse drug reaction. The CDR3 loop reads CASSLIPASGSWEQFF.